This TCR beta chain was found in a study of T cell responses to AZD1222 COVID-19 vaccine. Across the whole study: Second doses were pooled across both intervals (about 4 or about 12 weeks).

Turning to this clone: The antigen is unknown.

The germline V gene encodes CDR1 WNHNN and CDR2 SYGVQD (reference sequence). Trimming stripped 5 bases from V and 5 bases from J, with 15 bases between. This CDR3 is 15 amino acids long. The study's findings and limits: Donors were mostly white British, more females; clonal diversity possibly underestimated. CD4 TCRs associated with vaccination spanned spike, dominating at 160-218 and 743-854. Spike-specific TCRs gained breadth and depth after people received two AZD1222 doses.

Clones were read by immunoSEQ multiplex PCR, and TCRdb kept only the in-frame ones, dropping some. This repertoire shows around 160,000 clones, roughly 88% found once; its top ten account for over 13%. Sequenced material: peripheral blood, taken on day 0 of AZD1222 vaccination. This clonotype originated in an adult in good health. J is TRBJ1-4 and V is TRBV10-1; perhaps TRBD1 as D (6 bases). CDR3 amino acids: CASSKIGRGNEKLFF. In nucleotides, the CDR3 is TGCGCCAGCAGTAAAATAGGCAGGGGAAATGAAAAACTGTTTTTT.